This entry features one TCR beta chain sequence. The antigen remains unidentified. Germline and junction disagree at one end, which may indicate a read error. The CDR3 has 15 residues. Germline loops: CDR1 MNHNY, CDR2 SVGAGI (reference sequence). The authors took blood RNA from unsorted whole blood and also extracted germline DNA. Synthesis of TCR beta cDNA was carried out from 500 ng total RNA with a constant-region primer. Slightly modified ARM-PCR with three nested multiplex PCR rounds yielded TCR beta libraries. With TRBV1-TRBV30 forward primers and a C-beta reverse primer, the first two PCR rounds were run for 10 cycles each. TCRdb reanalysed the multiplex PCR reads using MiXCR and keeps one entry per CDR3 protein. The sample includes 310,000 or so distinct CDR3 sequences, 45% to 70% seen only once; the top ten take approximately 15%. This sample is drawn from a study of tumor-infiltrating lymphocytes in primary liver carcinoma.

Findings of the study overall: Unsorted bulk processing meant the study did not compare CD4+ and CD8+ repertoires.

This clonotype was obtained from a woman aged 25 to 39 with primary liver carcinoma and hepatitis B virus infection. The rearrangement joins TRBV6-6 to TRBJ2-3; D possibly uses TRBD1 or TRBD2 (6 bases each). The specimen sequenced was peripheral blood. CDR3 in DNA: TGTGCCATCAGTCGAGGGGGGAGCAGTACAGATACGCAGTATTTT. Protein: CAISRGGSSTDTQYF.